The source of this T cell receptor (beta chain) is a study of CD8 T cells in Susac syndrome. The germline V gene has CDR1 DFQATT and CDR2 SNEGSKA (reference sequence). The V and J ends lost 0 bases and 5 bases respectively, with 19 bases between them. The CDR3 spans 17 residues. Random-hexamer reverse transcription was applied to 0.5 to 1 ug RNA. TCRdb independently ran MiXCR on the immunoSEQ multiplex PCR reads; one entry per CDR3 protein. The sample has 210,000 or so distinct CDR3 sequences; about 95% are singletons. In Susac syndrome patients, recently defined diagnostic criteria for definite or probable disease were met.

Sequenced sample: CD4+ T cells from PBMCs. The J gene is TRBJ2-2, the V gene TRBV20-1; D is tentatively TRBD1 or TRBD2 (5 bases each). This receptor was identified in a human donor with Susac syndrome. CDR3: CSARDIQGVGPTGELFF. The CDR3 nucleotides read TGCAGTGCTAGAGATATTCAGGGAGTGGGGCCAACCGGGGAGCTGTTTTTT.